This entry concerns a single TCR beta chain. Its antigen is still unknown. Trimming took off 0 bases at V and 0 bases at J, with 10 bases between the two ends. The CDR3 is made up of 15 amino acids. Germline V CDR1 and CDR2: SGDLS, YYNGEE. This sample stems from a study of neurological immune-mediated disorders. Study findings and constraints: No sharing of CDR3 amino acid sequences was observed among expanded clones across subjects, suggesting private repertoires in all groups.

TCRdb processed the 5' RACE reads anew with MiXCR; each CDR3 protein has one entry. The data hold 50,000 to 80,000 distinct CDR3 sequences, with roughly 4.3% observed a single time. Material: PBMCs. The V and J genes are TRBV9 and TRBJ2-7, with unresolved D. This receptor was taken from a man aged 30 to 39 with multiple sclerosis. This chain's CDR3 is CASSVGPVISYEQYF. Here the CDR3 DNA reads TGTGCCAGCAGCGTAGGGCCAGTAATCTCCTACGAGCAGTACTTC.